The 21 T cell receptor beta chains below were found in one sample sequenced in a study of blood T cells in healthy people across ages. Together with a sample-barcoded 5' primer, a J-beta primer mix was included in a second PCR lasting about 7 to 12 cycles. TCRdb called the 5' RACE reads again in MiXCR, with one record for every CDR3 protein. Among around 800,000 distinct CDR3 sequences listed, 20% to 30% were seen once. The same sample was also studied in work on T cells of mothers and their children.

What was sequenced was blood. Every receptor here comes from a boy younger than 18 in good health.

V usage is TRBV29-1 and J usage is TRBJ2-5, with D uncertain. The better agreement between TRBJ2-1 and the DNA end casts doubt on the J call. The CDR3 totals 11 residues. CDR1 SQVTM and CDR2 ANQGSEA come from the germline V gene. The CDR3 sequence is CSVAGWNEQFF. The CDR3 DNA reads as TGCAGCGTTGCTGGGTGGAATGAGCAGTTCTTC.

This clonotype was picked up a small number of times. The chain couples TRBV2 to TRBJ2-5; D possibly corresponds to TRBD2 (5 bases). This CDR3 has 13 amino acids. V was cut by 3 bases and J by 4 bases, with 9 bases left in between. Germline V gives CDR1 SNHLY, CDR2 FYNNEI. Written as DNA, the CDR3 is TGTGCCAGCAGTGATCGGGGATTAGAGACCCAGTACTTC. Its protein is CASSDRGLETQYF.

This clonotype was seen ten or more times. The rearrangement joins TRBV6-6 to TRBJ1-4; D is unclear. Germline CDR1 MNHNY, CDR2 SVGAGI (reference sequence). The CDR3 contains 15 residues. The V and J ends lost 2 bases and 3 bases respectively, with 10 bases between them. In DNA, the CDR3 is TGTGCCAGCAGTTACCTTAAGGGAGCTAATGAAAAACTGTTTTTT. Encoded protein: CASSYLKGANEKLFF.

This chain joins TRBV29-1 and TRBJ2-7; D call uncertain. V was pared by 2 bases and J by 5 bases, with 13 bases between. Germline CDR1 is SQVTM and CDR2 is ANQGSEA. The CDR3 has 13 residues. The CDR3 region has the DNA TGCAGCGTTGAACTGGGGTTGCCCCACGAGCAGTACTTC. The encoded protein is CSVELGLPHEQYF.

This clonotype was counted only a few times. The V call is TRBV7-9, the J call TRBJ2-6, with TRBD1 matching 11 bases. The V segment lost 6 bases and the J segment 3 bases; nucleotides outside the gene matches: 7. The CDR3 covers 17 residues. Germline lookup yields CDR1 SEHNR and CDR2 FQNEAQ (reference sequence). CDR3 region: CASRHWTGGFGANVLTF. CDR3 in DNA: TGTGCCAGCAGACACTGGACAGGGGGCTTTGGGGCCAACGTCCTGACTTTC. Looking up the rest from reference TRBV7-9 and TRBJ2-6 gives the full variable domain: DTGVSQNPRHKITKRGQNVTFRCDPISEHNRLYWYRQTLGQGPEFLTYFQNEAQLEKSRLLSDRFSAERPKGSFSTLEIQRTEQGDSAMYLCASRHWTGGFGANVLTFGAGSRLTVL.

The chain has TRBV5-1 and TRBJ2-5, with D possibly called TRBD1 or TRBD2 (5 bases each). Per the germline V gene, CDR1 is SGHRS and CDR2 is YFSETQ. The CDR3 runs to 13 residues. Between the trimmed V and J ends, which lost 0 bases and 11 bases, there was a span of 14 bases. CDR3 region: CASSLDRSWEQYF. The DNA of the CDR3 is TGCGCCAGCAGCTTGGACAGGTCATGGGAGCAGTACTTC.

The chain carries TRBV6-5 and TRBJ1-2; a weak D match, TRBD1 (5 bases). CDR1 and CDR2 (germline): MNHEY, SVGAGI. CDR3 length: 14 residues. Trimming left V 6 bases short and J 3 bases short, with 14 bases between. The CDR3 region has the DNA TGTGCCAGCAGCCGCGCGGGGGGGGACTATGGCTACACCTTC. Translated, it gives CASSRAGGDYGYTF.

This clonotype was seen more than once but under ten times. This rearrangement joins TRBV5-1 to TRBJ2-5; D is perhaps TRBD1 (5 bases). V dropped 6 bases and J dropped 4 bases, with 19 bases sitting between them. The germline V gene encodes CDR1 SGHRS and CDR2 YFSETQ. This CDR3 has 15 amino acids. The CDR3 protein is CASKIAGSLPETQYF. Written as DNA, the CDR3 is TGCGCCAGCAAGATAGCAGGGTCTCTCCCAGAGACCCAGTACTTC.

The chain joins TRBV6-5 to TRBJ1-2, with TRBD1 as a possible D gene (6 bases). The germline gives CDR1 MNHEY, CDR2 SVGAGI. The CDR3 has 13 residues. V lost 7 bases, J lost 4 bases, and 13 bases lay in between. CDR3: CASTGGAPYGYTF. Written as DNA, the CDR3 is TGTGCCAGCACGGGGGGCGCGCCCTATGGCTACACCTTC.

In this sample, this clonotype turned up a few times. The chain combines TRBV4-1 with TRBJ1-2, with no clear D. This CDR3 is 13 amino acids long. Trimming stripped 1 base from V and 8 bases from J, with 11 bases between. Germline CDR1 reads MGHRA; CDR2 reads YSYEKL. CDR3 region: CASSQVPIWGYTF. As DNA, the CDR3 is TGCGCCAGCAGCCAAGTCCCGATTTGGGGCTACACCTTC.

This sequence joins TRBV27 and TRBJ1-4, with D perhaps matching TRBD1 (5 bases). The germline V gene encodes CDR1 MNHEY and CDR2 SMNVEV (reference sequence). CDR3 length: 19 residues. Trimming cost V 3 bases and J 1 base, with 21 bases left between them. The CDR3, as DNA: TGTGCCAGCAGTTTGGGTCCCCGAGGGGACCTCCAAACTAATGAAAAACTGTTTTTT. Amino acid sequence: CASSLGPRGDLQTNEKLFF.

This clonotype was detected only once. The chain is built from TRBV12-3 or TRBV12-4 and TRBJ2-3; 10 bases line up with TRBD2. This CDR3 spans 15 amino acids. V lost 6 bases, J lost 2 bases, and 5 bases stayed unmatched. In nucleotides, the CDR3 is TGTGCCAGCAGCTTTACTAGCGGGATCACAGATACGCAGTATTTT. It is translated as CASSFTSGITDTQYF.

This clonotype was observed at least ten times. This rearrangement joins TRBV11-2 to TRBJ2-7; 9 positions match TRBD2. CDR1 and CDR2 from the germline V gene are SGHAT and FQNNGV. The CDR3 length is 13 residues. J gave up 5 bases and V 11 bases, and 10 bases lay outside the gene matches. The CDR3 loop reads CASKAGGSDEQYF. The CDR3 DNA sequence: TGTGCCTCTAAAGCGGGAGGTAGCGACGAGCAGTACTTC.

Only a few counts were recorded for this clonotype. The chain combines TRBV12-3 or TRBV12-4 with TRBJ2-1; 15 nucleotides align to TRBD2. The CDR3 contains 16 residues. Trimming at V came to 6 bases and at J to 4 bases, leaving 4 bases not matched to a gene. This CDR3 is CASRGTSGGLYNEQFF. CDR3 sequence (DNA): TGTGCCAGCAGGGGGACTAGCGGGGGGCTTTACAATGAGCAGTTCTTC.

This clonotype has a handful of counts. The chain uses TRBV20-1 and TRBJ2-5, with 11 bases that match TRBD2. Trimming took 6 bases from V and 2 from J; bases not matched to a gene: 8. There are 15 residues in the CDR3. The germline CDR1 and CDR2 sequences are DFQATT and SNEGSKA (reference sequence). The DNA for the CDR3 is TGCAGTGCCGCCCTGACTAGCGGGACTCAAGAGACCCAGTACTTC. Translating it yields CSAALTSGTQETQYF.

This clonotype has a handful of counts. The chain uses TRBV5-5 and TRBJ2-5, with 12 bases fitting TRBD1. The J call is doubtful: the DNA matches TRBJ2-1 better. Germline CDR1 reads SGHKS; CDR2 reads YYEKEE (reference sequence). CDR3 length: 16 residues. CDR3 region: CASSPGTGGSRNEQFF. In DNA form, the CDR3 reads TGTGCCAGCAGCCCGGGGACAGGGGGCAGTAGAAATGAGCAGTTCTTC.

The gene calls are TRBV5-1 and TRBJ1-4; unclear D gene. The CDR3 loop spans 15 amino acids. Germline assignment: CDR1 SGHRS and CDR2 YFSETQ. The V and J ends lost 0 bases and 3 bases respectively, with 9 bases between them. The CDR3 DNA is TGCGCCAGCAGCTTGGGCCGGGTCTCTAATGAAAAACTGTTTTTT. Translation gives CASSLGRVSNEKLFF.

This sequence joins TRBV5-1 and TRBJ1-6; 7 positions agree with TRBD1. CDR1 is SGHRS, CDR2 YFSETQ, per germline. V was pared by 4 bases and J by 6 bases, with 7 bases of the junction left unmatched. CDR3 size: 15 residues. CDR3 DNA: TGCGCCAGCAGCGACCGGGACAGTCGTAATTCACCCCTCCACTTT. Residues: CASSDRDSRNSPLHF.

This clonotype showed up just a few times. This rearrangement joins TRBV6-5 to TRBJ2-7; 7 nucleotides align to TRBD1. With 2 bases clipped from V and 1 base from J, the junction kept 8 bases outside the gene matches. The CDR3 loop spans 16 amino acids. Germline CDR1 and CDR2: MNHEY and SVGAGI. The DNA for the CDR3 is TGTGCCAGCAGTTACCCCGACCGGACAGGATCCTACGAGCAGTACTTC. Translating it yields CASSYPDRTGSYEQYF.

This clonotype turned up a few times. The chain uses TRBV5-1 and TRBJ2-3; D remains ambiguous. V gave up 4 bases and J gave up 5 bases, with 17 bases separating them. Per germline, CDR1 SGHRS and CDR2 YFSETQ. This CDR3 comprises 15 residues. CDR3 nucleotide sequence: TGCGCCAGCAGCCTGAGATTCCCTTCTGAAGATACGCAGTATTTT. Residues: CASSLRFPSEDTQYF.

CDR3 sequence: CASSAKTGAGANVLTF. The CDR3 nucleotides read TGTGCCAGCAGCGCTAAGACGGGGGCCGGGGCCAACGTCCTGACTTTC. V gene TRBV7-9 combines with J gene TRBJ2-6; D is perhaps TRBD1 or TRBD2 (6 bases each). V lost 5 bases and J lost 4, with 15 bases in between. The CDR3 covers 16 residues. In germline, CDR1 is SEHNR, CDR2 FQNEAQ (reference sequence).